What follows are 20 T cell receptor beta chains derived from one specimen sequenced in a study of T cell responses to AZD1222 COVID-19 vaccine. Sequencing used immunoSEQ multiplex PCR; TCRdb keeps in-frame clones, though not all of them. This sample carries 90,000 to 120,000 clones, about 90% of them seen once, and the ten largest clones take roughly 9%. Sequencing was performed on peripheral blood, taken 28 days after the second AZD1222 dose. Every receptor here comes from an adult who received the AZD1222 COVID-19 vaccine.

The V call is TRBV7-3, the J call TRBJ2-1; TRBD2 might be the D (5 bases). The CDR3 consists of 15 residues. Germline values: CDR1 SGHTA, CDR2 FQGTGA. V dropped 6 bases and J dropped 5 bases, with 17 bases sitting between them. The CDR3 DNA sequence: TGTGCCAGCAGTCTAGAGGGAGTCACTAACAATGAGCAGTTCTTC. Translation gives CASSLEGVTNNEQFF.

The chain combines TRBV18 with TRBJ1-1; no clear D. V lost 2 bases to trimming and J lost 2 bases, with 3 bases between them. CDR3 size: 12 residues. Germline CDR1 is KGHSH and CDR2 is LQKENI. The CDR3 loop is CASSPSNTEAFF. The CDR3 DNA reads TGTGCCAGCTCACCATCCAACACTGAAGCTTTCTTT.

The chain employs TRBV5-1 and TRBJ1-3, with D unresolved. Germline CDR1 is SGHRS and CDR2 is YFSETQ. This CDR3 spans 16 amino acids. V was cut by 0 bases and J by 0 bases, with 10 bases left in between. The CDR3 sequence is CASSLVGQSSGNTIYF. The CDR3 region has the DNA TGCGCCAGCAGCTTGGTAGGTCAGAGCTCTGGAAACACCATATATTTT. Full variable domain (outside the CDR3, taken from reference TRBV5-1 and TRBJ1-3): KAGVTQTPRYLIKTRGQQVTLSCSPISGHRSVSWYQQTPGQGLQFLFEYFSETQRNKGNFPGRFSGRQFSNSRSEMNVSTLELGDSALYLCASSLVGQSSGNTIYFGEGSWLTVV.

The chain combines TRBV20-1 with TRBJ2-5; D call uncertain. Deletions cut 3 bases from V and 1 base from J, with 12 bases between. Germline CDR1 DFQATT, CDR2 SNEGSKA (reference sequence). There are 14 residues in the CDR3. The CDR3, as DNA: TGCAGTGCTAGTTTGGTGTATCCCCAAGAGACCCAGTACTTC. Encoded protein: CSASLVYPQETQYF.

The J gene is TRBJ1-2, the V gene TRBV19, with D hard to call. Germline V CDR1 and CDR2: LNHDA, SQIVND (reference sequence). V was shortened by 5 bases and J by 7 bases, with 8 bases between the two germline ends. This CDR3 has 11 amino acids. This CDR3 is CASSPSVGYTF. CDR3 bases: TGTGCCAGTAGTCCCAGTGTTGGCTACACCTTC.

J is TRBJ2-1 and V is TRBV7-9; D possibly corresponds to TRBD1 (6 bases). The germline V gene has CDR1 SEHNR and CDR2 FQNEAQ (reference sequence). The CDR3 spans 14 residues. V lost 4 bases to trimming and J lost 0 bases, with 7 bases between them. DNA for the CDR3: TGTGCCAGCAGCTCAGGGGCCTCCTACAATGAGCAGTTCTTC. It yields the protein CASSSGASYNEQFF.

V usage is TRBV10-1 and J usage is TRBJ1-1, with no clear D. The CDR3 is 13 residues long. Trimming pared 3 bases from V and 1 base from J, leaving 6 bases between. Germline loops: CDR1 WNHNN, CDR2 SYGVQD (reference sequence). Here the CDR3 DNA reads TGCGCCAGCAGTGAACCGGGGAACACTGAAGCTTTCTTT. It is translated as CASSEPGNTEAFF.

The chain joins TRBV19 to TRBJ2-4; the match to TRBD1 covers 9 bases. With V trimmed by 6 bases and J by 2 bases, 8 bases remained unmatched. CDR1 is LNHDA, CDR2 SQIVND, per germline (reference sequence). The CDR3 runs to 16 residues. The chain's CDR3 is CASSPDRGFTKNIQYF. The CDR3 DNA follows: TGTGCCAGTAGCCCGGACAGGGGTTTTACCAAAAACATTCAGTACTTC.

The rearrangement joins TRBV6-5 to TRBJ2-7; TRBD1 or TRBD2 may be the D gene (5 bases each). This CDR3 spans 13 amino acids. Trimming shortened V by 6 bases and J by 6 bases, and 15 bases separated the two germline ends. Germline CDR1 and CDR2: MNHEY and SVGAGI. Written as DNA, the CDR3 is TGTGCCAGCAGCAGGACACGGGGCGGCGAGCAGTACTTC. The encoded protein is CASSRTRGGEQYF.

This chain uses TRBV7-2 with TRBJ2-2; a weak D match, TRBD1 (6 bases). Germline-derived CDR1 and CDR2 are SGHTA and FQGNSA. V was trimmed by 5 bases and J by 6 bases, leaving 7 bases between them. The CDR3 is 12 amino acids. The CDR3 DNA sequence: TGTGCCAGCAGCCCAGGGGCCGGGGAGCTGTTTTTT. The encoded protein is CASSPGAGELFF.

This clone was detected only a few times. The J gene is TRBJ2-1, the V gene TRBV7-9; the D gene could be TRBD1 or TRBD2 (5 bases each). CDR1 SEHNR and CDR2 FQNEAQ come from the germline V gene (reference sequence). This CDR3 is built from 14 residues. Trimming shortened V by 4 bases and J by 9 bases, and 16 bases separated the two germline ends. CDR3 residues: CASSSGKGTGEQFF. The DNA of the CDR3 is TGTGCCAGCAGCTCCGGGAAGGGGACGGGTGAGCAGTTCTTC.

The chain's CDR3 is CASSPWTGSSSPLHF. CDR3 sequence (DNA): TGCGCCAGCAGCCCCTGGACAGGGTCCTCGTCACCCCTCCACTTT. The chain carries TRBV5-1 and TRBJ1-6; the match to TRBD1 covers 8 bases. Germline V gene data show CDR1 as SGHRS and CDR2 as YFSETQ. This CDR3 has 15 amino acids. V trimming: 4 bases; J trimming: 10 bases; junction bases outside the gene matches: 10.

The V call is TRBV2, the J call TRBJ1-2; no clear D. Germline CDR1 and CDR2: SNHLY and FYNNEI. V lost 4 bases and J 4 bases, leaving 7 bases between the germline ends. The CDR3 consists of 12 residues. CDR3 DNA sequence: TGTGCCAGCAGTGGGGAGACCTATGGCTACACCTTC. Translation gives CASSGETYGYTF.

This chain connects TRBV7-2 to TRBJ1-6, with D maybe TRBD1 (5 bases). The CDR3 has 17 amino acids. V was clipped by 3 bases and J by 2 bases, with 14 bases between them. Germline CDR1 is SGHTA and CDR2 is FQGNSA. CDR3 sequence: CASSFGGLRAYNSPLHF. Here the CDR3 DNA reads TGTGCCAGCAGCTTTGGGGGTTTGAGGGCCTATAATTCACCCCTCCACTTT.

This chain uses TRBV3-1 (or the pseudogene TRBV3-2) with TRBJ1-3; a possible D gene is TRBD1 (5 bases). The V and J ends lost 4 bases and 2 bases respectively, with 9 bases between them. Per germline, CDR1 LGHDT and CDR2 YNNKEL (reference sequence). The length of the CDR3 is 14 residues. The CDR3 here is CASSLTVTGNTIYF. Written as DNA, the CDR3 is TGTGCCAGCAGCCTGACAGTTACTGGAAACACCATATATTTT.

The genes are TRBV5-1 and TRBJ1-1; D remains unclear. Trimming took 3 bases from V and 4 from J, leaving 16 bases between them. This CDR3 region has 15 residues. Looked up from germline, CDR1 is SGHRS and CDR2 is YFSETQ. For the CDR3, the DNA is TGCGCCAGCAGCTCCCCTTCAAGAGAGCCCACTGAAGCTTTCTTT. Translating it yields CASSSPSREPTEAFF. The whole variable domain, remainder taken from reference TRBV5-1 and TRBJ1-1, is KAGVTQTPRYLIKTRGQQVTLSCSPISGHRSVSWYQQTPGQGLQFLFEYFSETQRNKGNFPGRFSGRQFSNSRSEMNVSTLELGDSALYLCASSSPSREPTEAFFGQGTRLTVV.

The chain is built from TRBV2 and TRBJ2-1; possible D gene TRBD2, 6 bases. V was pared by 1 base and J by 4 bases, with 14 bases between. Germline V gene data show CDR1 as SNHLY and CDR2 as FYNNEI. The CDR3 consists of 16 residues. The CDR3: CASSEVRLAVYNEQFF. The CDR3 DNA is TGTGCCAGCAGTGAAGTTCGGTTAGCGGTTTACAATGAGCAGTTCTTC.

The chain carries TRBV5-6 and TRBJ1-3; a possible D gene is TRBD1 (5 bases). The CDR3 loop spans 17 amino acids. The V and J ends lost 2 bases and 2 bases respectively, with 17 bases between them. Per the germline V gene, CDR1 is SGHDT and CDR2 is YYEEEE. The CDR3 reads CASSFGPGARAGNTIYF. CDR3 nucleotides: TGTGCCAGCAGCTTCGGCCCCGGGGCGAGGGCTGGAAACACCATATATTTT.

The V call is TRBV10-3, the J call TRBJ2-7; 8 nucleotides match TRBD1. V was pared by 0 bases and J by 2 bases, with 3 bases of the junction left unmatched. This CDR3 has 15 amino acids. CDR1 is ENHRY, CDR2 SYGVKD, per germline. Here the CDR3 DNA reads TGTGCCATCAGTGAGTCTGGACAGGGAGCCTACGAGCAGTACTTC. Protein product: CAISESGQGAYEQYF.

The CDR3 DNA reads as TGTGCCAGCAGCTTAGAAGGGACAGGGAATGAAAAACTGTTTTTT. Translated: CASSLEGTGNEKLFF. The gene calls are TRBV7-9 and TRBJ1-4, with TRBD1 matching over 9 bases. The CDR3 has 15 amino acids. Germline CDR1 and CDR2: SEHNR and FQNEAQ (reference sequence). Trimming cost V 1 base and J 5 bases; bases outside gene matches: 2.